This T cell receptor beta chain was documented in a study of shared clonotypes between healthy human individuals. Across the study: Three CD4 naive, three CD4 memory, two CD8 naive and one CD8 memory plate were used per donor.

CDR1 MNHEY and CDR2 SVGAGI come from the germline V gene. This CDR3 spans 15 amino acids. V lost 5 bases to trimming and J lost 6 bases; unmatched junction nucleotides: 7. Positively selected for CCR7, the CD45RO-negative cells used as naive CD8 cells excluded terminally differentiated effector memory CD45RA+ cells. Some clones are missing from TCRdb's copy, which holds only in-frame ones; the method was immunoSEQ multiplex PCR. The table shows nearly 2 million clones, with roughly 94% occurring only once. The TCR was taken from a man younger than 30 in good health. This sequence joins TRBV6-5 and TRBJ2-2, with 9 bases lining up with TRBD1. Sequencing was done on a sample of naive CD8+ T cells sorted from blood. The CDR3 reads CASSLTTGGPGELFF. CDR3 in DNA: TGTGCCAGCAGTCTCACGACAGGGGGTCCCGGGGAGCTGTTTTTT.